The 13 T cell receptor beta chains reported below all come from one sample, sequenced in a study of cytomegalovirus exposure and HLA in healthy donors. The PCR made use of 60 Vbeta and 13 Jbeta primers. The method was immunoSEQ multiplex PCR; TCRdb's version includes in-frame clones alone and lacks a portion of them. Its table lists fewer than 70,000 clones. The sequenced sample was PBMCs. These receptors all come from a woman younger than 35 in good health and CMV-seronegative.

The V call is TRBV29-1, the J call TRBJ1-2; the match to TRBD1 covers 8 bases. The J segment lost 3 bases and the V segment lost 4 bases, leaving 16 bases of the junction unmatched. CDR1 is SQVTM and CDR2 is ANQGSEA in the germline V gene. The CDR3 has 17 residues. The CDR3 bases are TGCAGCGTTGGGCCCGATTCCGCGGGACAGGTCCACTATGGCTACACCTTC. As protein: CSVGPDSAGQVHYGYTF.

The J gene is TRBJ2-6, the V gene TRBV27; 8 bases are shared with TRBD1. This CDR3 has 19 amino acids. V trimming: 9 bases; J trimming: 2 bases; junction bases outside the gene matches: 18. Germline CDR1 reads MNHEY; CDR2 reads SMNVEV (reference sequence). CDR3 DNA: TGTGCCAGGCAGGAGAGGACAGGGCCAGAGACCCCTGGGGCCAACGTCCTGACTTTC. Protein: CARQERTGPETPGANVLTF.

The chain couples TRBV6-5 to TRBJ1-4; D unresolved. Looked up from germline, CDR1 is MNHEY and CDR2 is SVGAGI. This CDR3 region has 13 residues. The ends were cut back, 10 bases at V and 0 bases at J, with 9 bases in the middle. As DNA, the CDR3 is TGTGCCACCAAGGGAGCAACTAATGAAAAACTGTTTTTT. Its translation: CATKGATNEKLFF.

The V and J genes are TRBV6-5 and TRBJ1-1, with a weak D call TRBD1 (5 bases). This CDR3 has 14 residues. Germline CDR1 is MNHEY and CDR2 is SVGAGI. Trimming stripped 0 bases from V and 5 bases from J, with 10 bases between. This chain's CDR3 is CASSYSTGVTEAFF. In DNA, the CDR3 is TGTGCCAGCAGTTACTCGACGGGGGTAACTGAAGCTTTCTTT.

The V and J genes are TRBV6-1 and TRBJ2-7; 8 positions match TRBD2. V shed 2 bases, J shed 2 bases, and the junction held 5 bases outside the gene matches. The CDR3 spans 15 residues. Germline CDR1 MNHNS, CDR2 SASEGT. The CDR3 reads CASSESVAGTYEQYF. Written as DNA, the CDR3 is TGTGCCAGCAGTGAATCGGTAGCGGGAACCTACGAGCAGTACTTC.

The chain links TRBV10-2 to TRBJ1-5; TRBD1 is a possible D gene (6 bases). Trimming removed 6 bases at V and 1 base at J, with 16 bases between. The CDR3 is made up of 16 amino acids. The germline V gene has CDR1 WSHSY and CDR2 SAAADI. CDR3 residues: CASRSSGQFSNQPQHF. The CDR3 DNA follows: TGCGCCAGCAGAAGTTCAGGACAGTTCAGCAATCAGCCCCAGCATTTT.

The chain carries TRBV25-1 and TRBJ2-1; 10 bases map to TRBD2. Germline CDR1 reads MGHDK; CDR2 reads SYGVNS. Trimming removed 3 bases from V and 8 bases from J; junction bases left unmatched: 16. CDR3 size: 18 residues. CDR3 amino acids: CASSEKTSGTAPSHEQFF. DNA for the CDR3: TGTGCCAGCAGTGAGAAAACTAGCGGGACCGCACCGAGCCATGAGCAGTTCTTC.

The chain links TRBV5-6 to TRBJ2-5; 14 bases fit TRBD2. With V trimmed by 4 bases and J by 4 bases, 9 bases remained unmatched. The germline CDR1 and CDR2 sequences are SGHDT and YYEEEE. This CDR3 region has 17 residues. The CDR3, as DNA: TGTGCCAGCAGCCGCCCGGGACTAGCGGGGGAGGGAGAGACCCAGTACTTC. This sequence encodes CASSRPGLAGEGETQYF. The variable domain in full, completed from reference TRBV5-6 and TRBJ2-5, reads DAGVTQSPTHLIKTRGQQVTLRCSPKSGHDTVSWYQQALGQGPQFIFQYYEEEERQRGNFPDRFSGHQFPNYSSELNVNALLLGDSALYLCASSRPGLAGEGETQYFGPGTRLLVL.

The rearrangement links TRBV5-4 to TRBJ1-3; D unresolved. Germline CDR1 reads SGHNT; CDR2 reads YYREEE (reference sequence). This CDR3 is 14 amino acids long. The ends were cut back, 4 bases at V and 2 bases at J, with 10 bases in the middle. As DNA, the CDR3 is TGTGCCAGCAGCCTGGATGGCCCTGGAAACACCATATATTTT. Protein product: CASSLDGPGNTIYF.

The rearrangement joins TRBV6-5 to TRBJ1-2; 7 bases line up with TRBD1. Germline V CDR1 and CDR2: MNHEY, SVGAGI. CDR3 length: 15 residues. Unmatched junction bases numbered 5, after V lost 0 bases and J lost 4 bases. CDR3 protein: CASSYSARGIYGYTF. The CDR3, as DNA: TGTGCCAGCAGTTACTCAGCCAGGGGGATCTATGGCTACACCTTC.

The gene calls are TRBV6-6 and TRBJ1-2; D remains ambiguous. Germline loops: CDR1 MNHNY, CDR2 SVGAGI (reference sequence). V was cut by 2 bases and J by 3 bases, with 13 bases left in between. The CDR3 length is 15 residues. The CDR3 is CASSYEAAADYGYTF. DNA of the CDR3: TGTGCCAGCAGTTACGAGGCAGCCGCGGACTATGGCTACACCTTC.

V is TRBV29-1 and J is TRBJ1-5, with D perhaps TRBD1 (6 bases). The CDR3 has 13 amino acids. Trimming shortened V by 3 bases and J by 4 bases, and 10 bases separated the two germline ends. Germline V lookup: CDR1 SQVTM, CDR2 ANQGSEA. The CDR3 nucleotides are TGCAGCGTTGACCTAGGACAGAATCAGCCCCAGCATTTT. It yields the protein CSVDLGQNQPQHF.

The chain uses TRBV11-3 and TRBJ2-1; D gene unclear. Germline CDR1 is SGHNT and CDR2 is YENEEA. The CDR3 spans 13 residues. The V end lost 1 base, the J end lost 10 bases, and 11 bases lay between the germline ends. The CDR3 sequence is CASSLVALSEQFF. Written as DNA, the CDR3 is TGTGCCAGCAGCTTAGTAGCTCTTTCGGAGCAGTTCTTC.